This TCR beta chain emerged from a study of cytomegalovirus exposure and HLA in healthy donors. Primers included in the PCR were 60 Vbeta and 13 Jbeta primers. TCRdb keeps only in-frame clones here, not all; method: immunoSEQ multiplex PCR. The data show around 170,000 clones, approximately 80% seen once. This clone was seen only once. Its target is unknown. This CDR3 has 14 residues. Unmatched junction bases numbered 7, after V lost 8 bases and J lost 5 bases. Germline V gives CDR1 SGHTA, CDR2 FQGTGA. Points from the study as a whole: Later analysis showed most CMV-associated TCR beta chains appearing HLA-restricted.

This clonotype was sampled from a woman between 50 and 59 years old in good health and CMV-seronegative. The sample consisted of PBMCs. The chain is built from TRBV7-3 and TRBJ2-2, with 8 bases lining up with TRBD2. This CDR3 is CASSHGGATGELFF. For the CDR3, the DNA is TGTGCCAGCTCTCACGGGGGGGCGACCGGGGAGCTGTTTTTT.